This TCR beta chain is drawn from a study of blood T cell repertoires in COVID-19. This CDR3 spans 15 amino acids. CDR1 is SGHTA, CDR2 FQGNSA, per germline. V was cut by 1 base and J by 2 bases, with 12 bases left in between. Here immunoSEQ multiplex PCR was the method, and the copy in TCRdb shows in-frame clones only, minus some. The sample carries around 63,000 clones, approximately 89% recorded once. The sequencing sample was made of peripheral blood. The clonotype originates from a man aged 60 to 75 with acute or convalescent COVID-19. The rearrangement joins TRBV7-2 to TRBJ2-7; D possibly corresponds to TRBD2 (6 bases). CDR3 DNA sequence: TGTGCCAGCAGCTTAGTTGGAGGGGACCCCTACGAGCAGTACTTC. Protein sequence: CASSLVGGDPYEQYF.